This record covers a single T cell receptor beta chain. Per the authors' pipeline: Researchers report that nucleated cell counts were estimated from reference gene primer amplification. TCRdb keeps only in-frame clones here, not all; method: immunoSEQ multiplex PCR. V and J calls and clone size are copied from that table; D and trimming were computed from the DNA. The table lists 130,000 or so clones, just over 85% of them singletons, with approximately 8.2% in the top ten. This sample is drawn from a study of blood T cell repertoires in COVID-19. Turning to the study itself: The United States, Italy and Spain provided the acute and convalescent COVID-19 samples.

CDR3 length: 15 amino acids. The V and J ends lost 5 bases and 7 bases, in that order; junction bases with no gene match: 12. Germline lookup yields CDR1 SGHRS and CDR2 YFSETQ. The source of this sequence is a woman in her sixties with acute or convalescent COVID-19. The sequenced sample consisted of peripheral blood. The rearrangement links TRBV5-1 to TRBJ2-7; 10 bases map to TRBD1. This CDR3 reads CASSNPRTGGEEQYF. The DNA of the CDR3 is TGCGCCAGCAGTAACCCTCGGACAGGGGGTGAAGAGCAGTACTTC.